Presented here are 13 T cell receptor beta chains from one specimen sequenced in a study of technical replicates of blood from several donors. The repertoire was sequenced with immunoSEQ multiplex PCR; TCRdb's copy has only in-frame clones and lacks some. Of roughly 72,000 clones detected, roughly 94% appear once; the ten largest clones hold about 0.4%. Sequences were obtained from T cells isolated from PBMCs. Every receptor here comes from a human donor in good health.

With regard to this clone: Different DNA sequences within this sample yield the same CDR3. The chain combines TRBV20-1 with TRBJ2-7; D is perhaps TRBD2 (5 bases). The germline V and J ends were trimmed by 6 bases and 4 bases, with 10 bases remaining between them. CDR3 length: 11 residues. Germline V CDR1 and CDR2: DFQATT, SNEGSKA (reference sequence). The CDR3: CSARTGYEQYF. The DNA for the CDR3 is TGCAGTGCCCGGACTGGTTACGAGCAGTACTTC.

CDR3: CASSISLAGNYGYTF. In nucleotides, the CDR3 is TGTGCCAGTAGTATAAGTCTTGCGGGAAACTATGGCTACACCTTC. The V call is TRBV19, the J call TRBJ1-2; D not certain. V lost 2 bases and J 2 bases, leaving 12 bases between the germline ends. CDR1 and CDR2 (germline): LNHDA, SQIVND (reference sequence). CDR3 length: 15 amino acids.

CDR3 sequence (DNA): TGTGCCAGTAGTACTAGACAGGGCCAACCGGTAGATACGCAGTATTTT. As protein: CASSTRQGQPVDTQYF. V usage is TRBV19 and J usage is TRBJ2-3; 7 bases are shared with TRBD1. Trimming cost V 4 bases and J 5 bases; bases outside gene matches: 12. Germline-derived CDR1 and CDR2 are LNHDA and SQIVND (reference sequence). CDR3 size: 16 residues. Complete variable domain (other parts from reference TRBV19 and TRBJ2-3): DGGITQSPKYLFRKEGQNVTLSCEQNLNHDAMYWYRQDPGQGLRLIYYSQIVNDFQKGDIAEGYSVSREKKESFPLTVTSAQKNPTAFYLCASSTRQGQPVDTQYFGPGTRLTVL.

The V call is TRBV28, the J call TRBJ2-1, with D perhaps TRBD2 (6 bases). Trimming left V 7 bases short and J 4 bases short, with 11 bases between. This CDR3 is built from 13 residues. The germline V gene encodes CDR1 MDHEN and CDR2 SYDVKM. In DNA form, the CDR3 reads TGTGCCAGCAACTGGGGGGATTACAATGAGCAGTTCTTC. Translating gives CASNWGDYNEQFF.

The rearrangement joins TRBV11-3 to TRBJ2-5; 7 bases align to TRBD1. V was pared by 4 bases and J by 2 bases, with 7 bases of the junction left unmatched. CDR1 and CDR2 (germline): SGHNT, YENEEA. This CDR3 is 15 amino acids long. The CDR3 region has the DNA TGTGCCAGCAGCTACGCCGGGACAGAACAAGAGACCCAGTACTTC. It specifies CASSYAGTEQETQYF.

CDR3 nucleotides: TGTGCCAGCAGCATTTCAGGGGATAGCAATCAGCCCCAGCATTTT. Encoded protein: CASSISGDSNQPQHF. V gene TRBV11-2 combines with J gene TRBJ1-5, with D tentatively TRBD1 (6 bases). The CDR3 extends over 15 amino acids. The V gene's germline CDR1 is SGHAT and CDR2 FQNNGV. Trimming took 5 bases from V and 0 from J, leaving 11 bases between them.

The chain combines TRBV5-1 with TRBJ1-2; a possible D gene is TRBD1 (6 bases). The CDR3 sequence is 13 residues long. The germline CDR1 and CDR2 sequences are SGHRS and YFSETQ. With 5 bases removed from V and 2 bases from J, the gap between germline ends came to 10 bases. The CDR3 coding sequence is TGCGCCAGCAGGGTGGACAGAAACTATGGCTACACCTTC. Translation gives CASRVDRNYGYTF.

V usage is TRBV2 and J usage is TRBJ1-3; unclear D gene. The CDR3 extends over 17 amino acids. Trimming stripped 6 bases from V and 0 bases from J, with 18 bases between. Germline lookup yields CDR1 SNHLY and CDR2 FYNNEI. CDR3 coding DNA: TGTGCCAGCAGGAGGGATCAGGTCTCCTTCTCTGGAAACACCATATATTTT. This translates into CASRRDQVSFSGNTIYF.

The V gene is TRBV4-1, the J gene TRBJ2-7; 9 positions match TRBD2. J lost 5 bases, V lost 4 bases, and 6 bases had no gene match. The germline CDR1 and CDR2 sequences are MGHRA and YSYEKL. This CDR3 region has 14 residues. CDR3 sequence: CASSPSGVGDEQYF. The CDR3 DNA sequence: TGCGCCAGCAGCCCTAGCGGGGTCGGGGACGAGCAGTACTTC.

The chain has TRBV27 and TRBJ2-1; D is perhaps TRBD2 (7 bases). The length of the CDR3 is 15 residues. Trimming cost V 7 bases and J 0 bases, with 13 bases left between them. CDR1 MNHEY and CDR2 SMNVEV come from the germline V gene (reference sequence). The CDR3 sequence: CASIGGPSSYNEQFF. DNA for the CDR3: TGTGCCAGCATCGGGGGGCCCAGCTCCTACAATGAGCAGTTCTTC.

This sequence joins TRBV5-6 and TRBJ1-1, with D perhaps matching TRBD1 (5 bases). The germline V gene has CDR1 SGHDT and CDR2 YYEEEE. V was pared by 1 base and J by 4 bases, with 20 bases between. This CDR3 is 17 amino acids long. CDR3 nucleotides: TGTGCCAGCAGCTTGCTTAAAGGGAGGGACTGGGGCACTGAAGCTTTCTTT. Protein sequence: CASSLLKGRDWGTEAFF.

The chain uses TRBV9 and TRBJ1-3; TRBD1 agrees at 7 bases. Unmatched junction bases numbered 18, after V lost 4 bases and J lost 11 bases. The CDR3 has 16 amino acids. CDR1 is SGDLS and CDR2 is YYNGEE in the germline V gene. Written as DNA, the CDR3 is TGTGCCAGCAGCTCGCATTCCGGGACAGCGGTGGCTGCCATATATTTT. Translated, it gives CASSSHSGTAVAAIYF. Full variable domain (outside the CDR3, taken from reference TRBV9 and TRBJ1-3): DSGVTQTPKHLITATGQRVTLRCSPRSGDLSVYWYQQSLDQGLQFLIQYYNGEERAKGNILERFSAQQFPDLHSELNLSSLELGDSALYFCASSSHSGTAVAAIYFGEGSWLTVV.

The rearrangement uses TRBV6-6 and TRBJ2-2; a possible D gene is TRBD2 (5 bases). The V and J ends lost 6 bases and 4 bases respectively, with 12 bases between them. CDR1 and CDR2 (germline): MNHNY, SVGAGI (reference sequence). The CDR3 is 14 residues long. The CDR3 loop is CASSPSAGTGELFF. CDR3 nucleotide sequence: TGTGCCAGCAGCCCATCTGCGGGCACCGGGGAGCTGTTTTTT.